These 8 T cell receptor beta chains originate from one sample sequenced in a study of cytomegalovirus exposure and HLA in healthy donors. The PCR ran on 60 Vbeta and 13 Jbeta primers. Only in-frame clones appear in the TCRdb table, and some are missing; sequencing was by immunoSEQ multiplex PCR. In the table there are 150,000 to 180,000 clones, nearly 80% of which are singletons. The specimen was PBMCs. Receptor source: a man under 40 in good health and CMV-seropositive.

The chain carries TRBV4-2 and TRBJ2-7; 7 bases fit TRBD1. With 1 base clipped from V and 0 bases from J, the junction kept 6 bases outside the gene matches. In germline, CDR1 is LGHNA, CDR2 YNFKEQ. The CDR3 consists of 16 residues. The CDR3: CASSQVPGTASYEQYF. In DNA form, the CDR3 reads TGTGCCAGCAGCCAAGTCCCGGGGACAGCCTCCTACGAGCAGTACTTC.

The chain employs TRBV28 and TRBJ1-4, with 10 bases matching TRBD1. This CDR3 is built from 16 residues. The V gene's germline CDR1 is MDHEN and CDR2 SYDVKM. Germline trimming cut 5 bases from V and 8 bases from J; bases unmatched to any gene: 11. This CDR3 reads CASSPRRGTGVEKLFF. The CDR3 DNA reads TGTGCCAGCAGTCCAAGGCGTGGGACAGGGGTAGAAAAACTGTTTTTT.

The rearrangement uses TRBV19 and TRBJ2-4; 7 bases are a match to TRBD2. With V trimmed by 4 bases and J by 8 bases, 2 bases remained unmatched. Germline CDR1 LNHDA, CDR2 SQIVND (reference sequence). The CDR3 loop spans 12 amino acids. CDR3 bases: TGTGCCAGTAGTACTAGCGGAGACATTCAGTACTTC. Residues: CASSTSGDIQYF.

This clone appeared a few times. J is TRBJ2-1 and V is TRBV7-9; D gene ambiguous. There are 17 residues in the CDR3. The germline CDR1 and CDR2 sequences are SEHNR and FQNEAQ (reference sequence). Trimming took 1 base from V and 0 from J, leaving 13 bases between them. CDR3: CASSLDPHASSYNEQFF. The CDR3 DNA sequence: TGTGCCAGCAGCTTAGATCCTCACGCGAGCTCCTACAATGAGCAGTTCTTC.

With respect to this clone: One end of the junction does not line up with germline, which may come from a read error. The CDR3 region has the DNA TGTGCCAGCAGTGAAAGACAGGGGGTGTACGAGCGGTACTTC. It specifies CASSERQGVYERYF. The V gene is TRBV2, the J gene TRBJ2-7; 9 bases are a match to TRBD1. Germline-derived CDR1 and CDR2 are SNHLY and FYNNEI. The CDR3 loop spans 14 amino acids.

The chain uses TRBV2 and TRBJ2-7; TRBD1 might be the D (5 bases). The V end lost 6 bases, the J end lost 5 bases, and 20 bases lay between the germline ends. The germline V gene has CDR1 SNHLY and CDR2 FYNNEI. The CDR3 extends over 15 amino acids. The DNA of the CDR3 is TGTGCCAGCAGGACTGGGGCCGCTAACTTAAACGAGCAGTACTTC. This codes for CASRTGAANLNEQYF.

The chain joins TRBV7-3 to TRBJ2-1; 13 bases align to TRBD2. The germline V gene encodes CDR1 SGHTA and CDR2 FQGTGA. Trimming cost V 3 bases and J 6 bases; bases outside gene matches: 5. CDR3 length: 16 residues. DNA of the CDR3: TGTGCCAGCAGCTTGTCTGGACTAGCGGGAGTCAATGAGCAGTTCTTC. It specifies CASSLSGLAGVNEQFF.

The rearrangement links TRBV9 to TRBJ2-1; 10 bases are shared with TRBD2. After removal of 7 bases from V and 4 bases from J, the junction contained 11 bases not matched to a gene. The germline V gene encodes CDR1 SGDLS and CDR2 YYNGEE. This CDR3 has 16 amino acids. CDR3 amino acids: CASSKVGTSEYNEQFF. The CDR3 DNA follows: TGTGCCAGCTCGAAAGTCGGGACTAGCGAGTACAATGAGCAGTTCTTC.